Listed here are 6 T cell receptor beta chains from one sample, sequenced in a study of blood T cell repertoires in COVID-19. This table comes from immunoSEQ multiplex PCR, and its TCRdb copy is limited to in-frame clones, with some not included. The data show 90,000 to 120,000 clones, around 88% seen once. Sequenced: peripheral blood. Every receptor here comes from a man between 45 and 60 years old with active or convalescent COVID-19.

This clone turned up a few times. The chain couples TRBV19 to TRBJ2-5; 7 positions match TRBD2. Germline CDR1 and CDR2: LNHDA and SQIVND (reference sequence). CDR3 length equals 15 residues. The trim removed 0 bases at V and 4 bases at J, leaving 5 bases unmatched. CDR3 sequence reads: CASSIDGRPPETQYF. As DNA, the CDR3 is TGTGCCAGTAGTATAGACGGGAGGCCCCCAGAGACCCAGTACTTC. Full variable domain (rest looked up from reference TRBV19 and TRBJ2-5): DGGITQSPKYLFRKEGQNVTLSCEQNLNHDAMYWYRQDPGQGLRLIYYSQIVNDFQKGDIAEGYSVSREKKESFPLTVTSAQKNPTAFYLCASSIDGRPPETQYFGPGTRLLVL.

The gene calls are TRBV23-1 and TRBJ1-3, with D maybe TRBD1 (5 bases). TRBV23-1 is marked as an open reading frame, function uncertain. This CDR3 is built from 14 residues. With 0 bases removed from V and 14 bases from J, the gap between germline ends came to 17 bases. In DNA, the CDR3 is TGCGCCAGCAGTCAATCTTGGACACCCCACCGGGTATATTTT. Its translation: CASSQSWTPHRVYF.

This rearrangement joins TRBV6-4 to TRBJ2-1; 8 bases fit TRBD2. This CDR3 comprises 15 residues. The germline V gene encodes CDR1 MRHNA and CDR2 SNTAGT. Trimming removed 6 bases from V and 6 bases from J; junction bases left unmatched: 10. CDR3 in amino acids: CASSPFGAGGNEQFF. The CDR3 region has the DNA TGTGCCAGCAGCCCCTTCGGGGCGGGAGGCAATGAGCAGTTCTTC.

The chain carries TRBV6-6 and TRBJ1-6; possibly TRBD1 for D (5 bases). The CDR3 contains 16 residues. Germline V lookup: CDR1 MNHNY, CDR2 SVGAGI (reference sequence). V was trimmed by 6 bases and J by 7 bases, leaving 19 bases between them. CDR3 bases: TGTGCCAGCAGACGGGGGGGGGAATTAGGCAATTCACCCCTCCACTTT. It codes for CASRRGGELGNSPLHF.

This chain uses TRBV7-6 with TRBJ1-4; D might be TRBD1 (5 bases). There are 18 residues in the CDR3. Trimming stripped 5 bases from V and 0 bases from J, with 19 bases between. Germline V gives CDR1 SGHVS, CDR2 FNYEAQ. The CDR3 protein is CASSQTGGVDATNEKLFF. CDR3 coding DNA: TGTGCCAGCAGCCAAACTGGGGGGGTTGATGCAACTAATGAAAAACTGTTTTTT.

The chain couples TRBV19 to TRBJ1-5; tentatively, D is TRBD1 (6 bases). Germline lookup yields CDR1 LNHDA and CDR2 SQIVND (reference sequence). The CDR3 extends over 15 amino acids. V lost 4 bases to trimming and J lost 7 bases, with 17 bases between them. The CDR3 loop reads CASSTSRSQGQPQHF. The CDR3 DNA is TGTGCCAGTAGTACCTCCCGCTCGCAGGGGCAGCCCCAGCATTTT.